This TCR beta chain came from a study of neurological immune-mediated disorders (dated by TCRdb to about 2019). The study in broad terms: Among the roughly 34 multiple sclerosis patients, relapsing-remitting MS was present in some 31 and secondary progressive MS was present in 3. Using UMI-based sequencing, the study compared peripheral blood TCR-beta repertoires from patients with HTLV-I-associated myelopathy (HAM/TSP), patients with multiple sclerosis, and healthy controls. The 95 to 120 TCR-beta libraries covered PBMC samples along with longitudinal samples, technical triplicates, and paired sorted CD4+ and CD8+ T-cell subsets. The cohort comprised some 71 subjects: approximately 15 HAM/TSP patients, around 34 multiple sclerosis patients and around 20 healthy controls. Findings and caveats that apply to the study as a whole: The MS cluster showed no association with clinical or MRI features, and the authors stated that larger cohorts are needed. No identical CDR3 amino acid sequences were found to be shared among expanded clones across subjects, suggesting that TCR-beta repertoires were private in all groups. TCR clonal expansion was highest in HAM/TSP patients and lowest in MS patients, with MS patients falling below even healthy controls. In a phylogenetic analysis, the repertoires of 18 out of 34 MS patients fell into a single cluster of related CDR3 sequences, pointing to a possible signature at the repertoire level.

For unsorted PBMC libraries, 2 million PBMCs were used after storage in RNAlater at -80 degrees C until RNA extraction. Multiple sclerosis patients were enrolled in a US clinical protocol evaluating disease progression by magnetic resonance imaging. PBMCs were separated from peripheral blood using Ficoll-Hypaque density gradient centrifugation and then cryopreserved in liquid nitrogen. Taken from cysteine to phenylalanine, the CDR3 has 15 residues. Only CDR3 DNA is held: 45 bases, read in frame from base 1. Cut back by 2 bases and 0 bases, the V and J ends lie 8 bases apart. Sequences SGHDT (CDR1) and YYEEEE (CDR2) are obtained from the germline V gene. This clonotype was seen many times. Its antigen is still unknown. Per-base quality was not reported, and no clone a single base away is much larger than it. To synthesize cDNA, template-switch 5'RACE was performed with a primer carrying a 10-nucleotide random unique molecular identifier so that each TCR transcript was tagged. Over 180 million TCR-beta sequences, covering 15-18 subjects, were produced in each sequencing run. The RNeasy kit was used to extract total RNA. Using the KAPA Real-time Library Amplification kit, TCR-beta VDJ regions were amplified with primers for the TCR constant region and the 5'RACE anchor. A first PCR added sample indexes and Illumina adaptors, after which a second PCR increased the library yield. After Ampure bead purification, the TCR product of roughly 650 bp was size-selected on a 2% E-gel SizeSelection system. Before pooling, libraries had their quality checked on a Bioanalyzer, their concentration measured with Qubit, and their quantity determined with the Kapa Library Quantification kit. Paired-end 2 x 150 bp sequencing of the libraries was performed on an Illumina HiSeq 2500. To increase sequence diversity, about 23-30% phiX was spiked into each library pool. In the source study's methods: Quality-filtered reads were processed with the UMI-based MiGEC pipeline, and over 90% of raw TCR sequences were removed by the MiGEC pipeline during error correction. VDJ genes were aligned to IMGT germline references, and clonotypes were defined by unique CDR3 amino acid sequence plus V-J genes. Clonal expansion, Shannon diversity and CDR3 relatedness (CalcPairwiseDistances, ClusterSamples) were evaluated with VDJtools, and phylogenetic trees were built with CLCbio workbench. Expanded clones were defined as having at least 8 unique UMIs, based on coefficient-of-variation modelling across technical triplicates. The raw public reads went through TCRdb reprocessing: fastp at Q25, MiXCR clone calling, in-frame beta chains kept. Rows are combined by CDR3 protein, so each entry shows the most common genes and DNA. The V and J calls reflect TCRdb's pipeline rather than the authors' work. The sample contains around 50,000 distinct CDR3 sequences, around 3.5% of them found a single time. The ten largest account for 2.5% to 4% of the sample.

This sequence uses TRBV5-6 and TRBJ2-2, with the D segment identity uncertain. This sequence was found in a woman in her twenties or thirties with multiple sclerosis. The sample taken for sequencing was PBMCs. The bases read TGTGCCAGCAGCTTTTGGAACACGAACACCGGGGAGCTGTTTTTT. This gives the protein CASSFWNTNTGELFF.